The 5 T cell receptor beta chains below all came from one sample that was sequenced in a study of T-cell reconstitution after alpha-beta-depleted transplantation in children. A TCRbeta library incorporating unique molecular identifiers was prepared. TCRdb reprocessed the PCR reads with MiXCR, giving one entry per CDR3 protein. The table lists approximately 290,000 distinct CDR3 sequences, around a tenth of them singletons. Sequencing used peripheral blood, obtained 180 days after TCRalphabeta/CD19-depleted stem cell transplant. The receptors were sampled from a male patient aged 2-10 years who had a stem cell transplant for chronic granulomatous disease, so the T cells may come from the graft donor.

This clonotype showed up just a few times. The J gene is TRBJ2-2, the V gene TRBV5-4, with D perhaps matching TRBD1 (7 bases). Trimming removed 3 bases at V and 7 bases at J, with 16 bases between. Germline CDR1 SGHNT, CDR2 YYREEE (reference sequence). The CDR3 is 15 residues long. The CDR3 is CASSSQGGAGGELFF. The CDR3 bases are TGTGCCAGCAGCTCTCAGGGGGGCGCGGGCGGGGAGCTGTTTTTT.

This clonotype was detected only once. This may come from a read error, since a much larger clone is one base off. This chain uses TRBV15 with TRBJ2-1, with no clear D. Trimming removed 6 bases at V and 0 bases at J, with 9 bases between. Germline V gene lookup returns CDR1 LNHNV and CDR2 YYDKDF (reference sequence). The CDR3 spans 14 residues. The CDR3 DNA reads TGTGCCACCAGAATACGGTCCTCCTACAATGAGCAGTTCTTC. This gives the protein CATRIRSSYNEQFF.

About this clonotype itself: Being one base from a much bigger clone, this may be a read error. The rearrangement joins TRBV7-2 to TRBJ2-1; 11 positions agree with TRBD2. After removal of 5 bases from V and 10 bases from J, the junction contained 7 bases not matched to a gene. CDR1 and CDR2 (germline): SGHTA, FQGNSA. CDR3 length: 14 amino acids. For the CDR3, the DNA is TGTACCAGCAGCCCACTAGCGGGAGTGGGGGAGCAGTTCTTC. It is translated as CTSSPLAGVGEQFF. The whole variable domain, remainder taken from reference TRBV7-2 and TRBJ2-1, is GAGVSQSPSNKVTEKGKDVELRCDPISGHTALYWYRQSLGQGLEFLIYFQGNSAPDKSGLPSDRFSAERTGGSVSTLTIQRTQQEDSAVYLCTSSPLAGVGEQFFGPGTRLTVL.

The rearrangement joins TRBV2 to TRBJ1-1, with TRBD1 identical over 9 bases. With V trimmed by 7 bases and J by 5 bases, 11 bases remained unmatched. This CDR3 region has 15 residues. The germline gives CDR1 SNHLY, CDR2 FYNNEI. The DNA for the CDR3 is TGTGCCAGCATTAAAACCGGGACAGGGAGAACTGAAGCTTTCTTT. This gives the protein CASIKTGTGRTEAFF. Full variable domain (missing parts from reference TRBV2 and TRBJ1-1): EPEVTQTPSHQVTQMGQEVILRCVPISNHLYFYWYRQILGQKVEFLVSFYNNEISEKSEIFDDQFSVERPDGSNFTLKIRSTKLEDSAMYFCASIKTGTGRTEAFFGQGTRLTVV.

Ten or more counts support this clonotype. The chain recombines TRBV20-1 with TRBJ2-3, with D tentatively TRBD1 or TRBD2 (5 bases each). Germline assignment: CDR1 DFQATT and CDR2 SNEGSKA (reference sequence). V lost 0 bases, J lost 8 bases, and 12 bases lay in between. The CDR3 runs 13 residues. The CDR3 DNA is TGCAGTGCTAGAGAATTGGGGGAAGGTACGCAGTATTTT. Its protein product is CSARELGEGTQYF.